These 22 T cell receptor beta chains were sequenced from one sample in a study of shared clonotypes between healthy human individuals (dated by TCRdb to 2019 to 2021). The library came from the immunoSEQ multiplex PCR assay. Not all clones reach the TCRdb copy of this immuneACCESS table, which keeps in-frame sequences only. Checked studies attribute under half of the gap to unresolved V genes and leave the rest unexplained. This sample holds millions of clones; roughly 95% were observed only once. The ten biggest clones cover 0.1% to 0.15% of the sample. The sequenced sample was naive CD4+ T cells sorted from blood. The cell subset or site label of this sample denotes: CD45RA+ positively selected. Receptors originate from a man younger than 35 in good health.

The V and J genes are TRBV5-1 and TRBJ1-2, with TRBD1 matching over 9 bases. The germline V gene has CDR1 SGHRS and CDR2 YFSETQ. CDR3 length: 14 residues. After removal of 4 bases from V and 7 bases from J, the junction contained 8 bases not matched to a gene. In DNA form, the CDR3 reads TGCGCCAGCAGCCCGGGACAGGGTGAGTCTGGCTACACCTTC. Its translation is CASSPGQGESGYTF.

The chain has TRBV6-4 and TRBJ2-3, with 8 bases that match TRBD2. The ends lost 9 bases at V and 4 bases at J; junction bases unmatched: 6. Per the germline V gene, CDR1 is MRHNA and CDR2 is SNTAGT. The CDR3 covers 13 residues. The CDR3 here is CASAVAGSDTQYF. The CDR3 DNA reads as TGTGCCAGTGCTGTAGCGGGATCAGATACGCAGTATTTT.

V is TRBV28 and J is TRBJ2-7, with TRBD2 identical over 14 bases. CDR3 size: 18 residues. Germline values: CDR1 MDHEN, CDR2 SYDVKM. Losses at the gene ends were 7 bases for V and 2 bases for J; bases not matched to a gene: 13. As DNA, the CDR3 is TGTGCCAGCACTAAAACCCCGGGACTAGCGGGGGCGGCCTACGAGCAGTACTTC. Amino acid sequence: CASTKTPGLAGAAYEQYF.

The rearrangement uses TRBV19 and TRBJ2-7, with D perhaps matching TRBD1 (6 bases). The CDR3 contains 16 residues. Germline CDR1 LNHDA, CDR2 SQIVND (reference sequence). Trimming took off 4 bases at V and 4 bases at J, with 20 bases between the two ends. CDR3 loop: CASSKVAATGWYEQYF. The CDR3 nucleotides are TGTGCCAGTAGTAAGGTTGCGGCAACAGGGTGGTACGAGCAGTACTTC.

The chain carries TRBV10-3 and TRBJ1-5; no definite D call. This CDR3 is 14 amino acids long. V lost 3 bases, J lost 0 bases, and 6 bases lay in between. Germline V gene data show CDR1 as ENHRY and CDR2 as SYGVKD. In DNA form, the CDR3 reads TGTGCCATCAGTGACCCAACTAGCAATCAGCCCCAGCATTTT. This encodes CAISDPTSNQPQHF.

The chain combines TRBV30 with TRBJ1-6; the D gene is possibly TRBD1 (5 bases). The CDR3 spans 15 residues. The V gene lost 2 bases and the J gene lost 9 bases, with 17 bases spanning the gap. Germline V gene data show CDR1 as GTSNPN and CDR2 as SVGIG (reference sequence). The CDR3 sequence is CAWSPPGRNSSPLHF. The CDR3 coding sequence is TGTGCCTGGAGTCCACCGGGACGGAACTCTTCACCCCTCCACTTT.

As to this clone: Additional DNA sequences in this sample encode the identical CDR3. This rearrangement joins TRBV5-1 to TRBJ2-3; 9 bases fit TRBD1. V shed 4 bases, J shed 4 bases, and the junction held 7 bases outside the gene matches. This CDR3 has 15 amino acids. Per germline, CDR1 SGHRS and CDR2 YFSETQ. The CDR3 region is CASSLGQGAPDTQYF. The DNA for the CDR3 is TGCGCCAGCAGCCTGGGACAGGGCGCACCAGATACGCAGTATTTT.

The J gene is TRBJ2-1, the V gene TRBV11-2; TRBD2 is a possible D gene (6 bases). Germline loops: CDR1 SGHAT, CDR2 FQNNGV. Between the trimmed V and J ends, which lost 0 bases and 10 bases, there was a span of 7 bases. The CDR3 totals 12 residues. This chain's CDR3 is CASSLDGGEQFF. DNA for the CDR3: TGTGCCAGCAGCTTAGATGGGGGGGAGCAGTTCTTC.

V usage is TRBV28 and J usage is TRBJ1-2, with no clear D. This CDR3 spans 13 amino acids. V lost 6 bases to trimming and J lost 8 bases, with 16 bases between them. CDR1 MDHEN and CDR2 SYDVKM come from the germline V gene. The CDR3 loop is CASSRALPVGYTF. For the CDR3, the DNA is TGTGCCAGCAGCCGGGCCCTCCCAGTCGGCTACACCTTC.

This sequence joins TRBV5-6 and TRBJ1-1, with TRBD1 identical over 7 bases. From germline, CDR1 is SGHDT and CDR2 YYEEEE. The J segment lost 7 bases and the V segment lost 4 bases, leaving 13 bases of the junction unmatched. The CDR3 consists of 15 residues. The CDR3 DNA follows: TGTGCCAGCAGCGGAATAACAGGGGCGGCAAGTGAAGCTTTCTTT. It translates to CASSGITGAASEAFF.

The rearrangement joins TRBV7-2 to TRBJ2-7; unclear D gene. V gave up 6 bases and J gave up 5 bases, with 17 bases separating them. The CDR3 runs to 14 residues. Germline CDR1 SGHTA, CDR2 FQGNSA. Here the CDR3 DNA reads TGTGCCAGCAGTTCACGTGGGAACATCGACGAGCAGTACTTC. As protein: CASSSRGNIDEQYF.

V usage is TRBV20-1 and J usage is TRBJ1-3, with D possibly matching TRBD1 (5 bases). The germline V gene encodes CDR1 DFQATT and CDR2 SNEGSKA (reference sequence). V was cut by 7 bases and J by 6 bases, with 10 bases left in between. The CDR3 totals 11 residues. CDR3 sequence reads: CSGAGQNTIYF. For the CDR3, the DNA is TGCAGTGGGGCAGGGCAAAACACCATATATTTT.

The V gene is TRBV2, the J gene TRBJ2-2; D remains ambiguous. In germline, CDR1 is SNHLY, CDR2 FYNNEI. V lost 5 bases, J lost 5 bases, and 9 bases lay in between. The CDR3 contains 13 residues. The CDR3 here is CASSSTRTGELFF. The CDR3 DNA follows: TGTGCCAGCAGTTCGACGAGGACCGGGGAGCTGTTTTTT.

The chain carries TRBV28 and TRBJ1-1, with D tentatively TRBD1 (5 bases). The CDR3 extends over 15 amino acids. The germline V gene has CDR1 MDHEN and CDR2 SYDVKM. Trimming stripped 3 bases from V and 0 bases from J, with 11 bases between. CDR3 in DNA: TGTGCCAGCAGTTTCCCGACAGCTTTGAACACTGAAGCTTTCTTT. It translates to CASSFPTALNTEAFF.

This chain joins TRBV29-1 and TRBJ2-5, with TRBD1 identical over 8 bases. Per the germline V gene, CDR1 is SQVTM and CDR2 is ANQGSEA. The CDR3 consists of 14 residues. Unmatched junction bases numbered 8, after V lost 3 bases and J lost 5 bases. The CDR3 here is CSVDAGGAGETQYF. DNA for the CDR3: TGCAGCGTTGACGCAGGGGGCGCGGGGGAGACCCAGTACTTC.

V gene TRBV5-1 combines with J gene TRBJ2-3; D not resolved. CDR1 is SGHRS, CDR2 YFSETQ, per germline. V lost 2 bases, J lost 2 bases, and 12 bases lay in between. The CDR3 is 15 residues long. Here the CDR3 reads CASSLTYRDTDTQYF. The CDR3 bases are TGCGCCAGCAGCTTAACTTATAGGGACACAGATACGCAGTATTTT.

This chain joins TRBV12-5 and TRBJ2-6; D call uncertain. The CDR3 spans 17 residues. With 2 bases removed from V and 1 base from J, the gap between germline ends came to 12 bases. Looked up from germline, CDR1 is LGHNT and CDR2 is FRNRAP. The CDR3 is CASGLTRGESGANVLTF. CDR3 bases: TGTGCTAGTGGTTTGACCCGAGGAGAATCTGGGGCCAACGTCCTGACTTTC.

This chain links TRBV6-5 with TRBJ2-1, with a tentative D call TRBD2 (5 bases). V was shortened by 4 bases and J by 15 bases, with 16 bases between the two germline ends. Per germline, CDR1 MNHEY and CDR2 SVGAGI. This CDR3 is built from 12 residues. This chain's CDR3 is CASSSADYRRFF. Written as DNA, the CDR3 is TGTGCCAGCAGTTCCGCCGACTATAGACGGTTCTTC.

J is TRBJ1-6 and V is TRBV27; possible D gene TRBD1, 5 bases. V was clipped by 5 bases and J by 8 bases, with 13 bases between them. Germline CDR1 and CDR2: MNHEY and SMNVEV (reference sequence). The CDR3 loop spans 14 amino acids. The CDR3 coding sequence is TGTGCCAGCAGTCCGGGGACGGTCGATTCACCCCTCCACTTT. Translated, it gives CASSPGTVDSPLHF.

This rearrangement joins TRBV9 to TRBJ2-5, with 13 bases identical to TRBD2. The CDR3 is made up of 16 amino acids. Losses at the gene ends were 5 bases for V and 4 bases for J; bases not matched to a gene: 8. Germline CDR1 is SGDLS and CDR2 is YYNGEE. Here the CDR3 DNA reads TGTGCCAGCAGTTTAGGGACTAGCGGGAAGGGAGAGACCCAGTACTTC. This gives the protein CASSLGTSGKGETQYF.

The chain couples TRBV25-1 to TRBJ1-1; D is unresolved. The V end lost 9 bases, the J end lost 3 bases, and 20 bases lay between the germline ends. Germline V CDR1 and CDR2: MGHDK, SYGVNS. The CDR3 loop spans 15 amino acids. This CDR3 is CASQALGRKDTEAFF. The CDR3, as DNA: TGTGCCAGTCAGGCTCTAGGCCGCAAGGACACTGAAGCTTTCTTT.

The rearrangement uses TRBV27 and TRBJ2-7, with a possible D match to TRBD1 (7 bases). The germline V gene has CDR1 MNHEY and CDR2 SMNVEV (reference sequence). The CDR3 is 14 amino acids. Trimming cost V 5 bases and J 2 bases, with 13 bases left between them. The CDR3 nucleotides read TGTGCCAGCAGTCGTCAGGGGGGTCCCTACGAGCAGTACTTC. Amino acid sequence: CASSRQGGPYEQYF.